This TCR beta chain was recovered during a study of CD8 T cells in ankylosing spondylitis. Germline CDR1 reads ENHRY; CDR2 reads SYGVKD. Deletions cut 7 bases from V and 4 bases from J, with 16 bases between. The CDR3 is 15 residues long. In making TCR beta libraries, quantitative 5'-RACE with molecular barcodes was used. TCRdb re-called the 5' RACE reads with MiXCR, one entry per CDR3 protein. The data contain 150,000 to 200,000 distinct CDR3 sequences, about 9.9% of them seen just once; the ten biggest clones take up 29%. Findings and limits, study-wide: A number of the motif variants had already been described in reactive arthritis synovial fluid and blood. Significantly higher representation of disease-linked clones was reported for matched ankylosing spondylitis synovial fluid.

This clonotype was picked up a small number of times. Its antigen is currently unknown. The material sequenced was blood, either unsorted or a sorted T cell fraction (not recorded which). V usage is TRBV10-3 and J usage is TRBJ2-2, with D tentatively TRBD2 (6 bases). The receptor comes from a male donor with ankylosing spondylitis or in good health (not recorded which). CDR3 residues: CAITDKTRPTGELFF. In DNA form, the CDR3 reads TGTGCCATCACGGATAAGACTAGGCCCACCGGGGAGCTGTTTTTT.